The rows below give T cell receptor beta chains drawn from one sample of a study of prognosis after radiotherapy for stage I lung cancer. One entry per CDR3 protein, called by TCRdb with MiXCR from the multiplex PCR reads. The sample includes 30,000 to 40,000 distinct CDR3 sequences, under 40% of them seen just once. This specimen was PBMCs, taken before or after stereotactic body radiation therapy (not recorded which). These receptors originate from a donor older than 45 with non-small cell lung cancer. Each CDR3 is given with its conserved first and last residue. A D gene is named only where the DNA matches it firmly. The size entry is marked missing in some rows and otherwise reads once, few, many or a size class.

d_call: .
j_call: TRBJ1-2
clone_size: medium-sized
v_call: TRBV7-9
cdr3_nt: TGTGCCAGCAGCCCCACAGGGTTTGGCTACACCTTC
cdr3_aa: CASSPTGFGYTF

d_call: TRBD2
j_call: TRBJ2-7
clone_size: .
v_call: TRBV18
cdr3_nt: TGTGCCAGCTCACCAGGAAGCGGGGAGGTCTACGAGCAGTACTTC
cdr3_aa: CASSPGSGEVYEQYF

d_call: .
j_call: TRBJ2-1
clone_size: .
v_call: TRBV11-1
cdr3_nt: TGTGCCAGCAGTTCGACTGGTGGTGAGCAGTTCTTC
cdr3_aa: CASSSTGGEQFF

d_call: TRBD1
j_call: TRBJ2-3
clone_size: many
v_call: TRBV5-1
cdr3_nt: TGCGCCAGCAGCCCTCTGGGACAGGGGGCTGTAGATACGCAGTATTTT
cdr3_aa: CASSPLGQGAVDTQYF

d_call: .
j_call: TRBJ2-5
clone_size: many
v_call: TRBV5-1
cdr3_nt: TGCGCCAGCAGCTTGCGGCGGGACAGAGGAGAGACCCAGTACTTC
cdr3_aa: CASSLRRDRGETQYF

d_call: TRBD2
j_call: TRBJ2-1
clone_size: .
v_call: TRBV5-1
cdr3_nt: TGCGCCAGCACCCTAGCGGTCGGTGAGCAGTTCTTC
cdr3_aa: CASTLAVGEQFF

d_call: .
j_call: TRBJ1-6
clone_size: many
v_call: TRBV3-1
cdr3_nt: TGTGCCAGCAGCCGAAGTAGACAGTCAGATAATTCACCCCTCCACTTT
cdr3_aa: CASSRSRQSDNSPLHF

d_call: .
j_call: TRBJ1-3
clone_size: .
v_call: TRBV28
cdr3_nt: TGTGCCAGCAGTTTACGCCCCCCAGGAAACACCATATATTTT
cdr3_aa: CASSLRPPGNTIYF

d_call: .
j_call: TRBJ2-6
clone_size: .
v_call: TRBV24-1
cdr3_nt: TGTGCCACCACTAGAACAGGGGAGTGGGGGGCCAACGTCATGACTTTC
cdr3_aa: CATTRTGEWGANVMTF

d_call: .
j_call: TRBJ1-2
clone_size: many
v_call: TRBV30
cdr3_nt: TGTGCCTGGAGTGTCAAGGCCGGGACGGTGGTTTATGGCTACACCTTC
cdr3_aa: CAWSVKAGTVVYGYTF

d_call: .
j_call: TRBJ1-1
clone_size: many
v_call: TRBV27
cdr3_nt: TGTGCCAGCAGCCATTGGAGACACAACACTGAAGCTTTCTTT
cdr3_aa: CASSHWRHNTEAFF

d_call: .
j_call: TRBJ2-7
clone_size: .
v_call: TRBV6-5
cdr3_nt: TGTGCCAGCAGTTGGACAGTCACCTACGAGCAGTACTTC
cdr3_aa: CASSWTVTYEQYF

d_call: TRBD1
j_call: TRBJ2-7
clone_size: .
v_call: TRBV6-1
cdr3_nt: TGTGCCAGCAGGGGGACAGGGCGGCCCTACGAGCAGTACTTC
cdr3_aa: CASRGTGRPYEQYF

d_call: .
j_call: TRBJ2-2
clone_size: .
v_call: TRBV7-9
cdr3_nt: TGTGCCAGCAGCCTAAGAGAGGGCCTGAACACAGGGGAGCTGTTTTTT
cdr3_aa: CASSLREGLNTGELFF

d_call: .
j_call: TRBJ1-1
clone_size: many
v_call: TRBV11-2
cdr3_nt: TGTGCCAGCAGCCAAATCATGACAGTTGAAGCTTTCTTT
cdr3_aa: CASSQIMTVEAFF

d_call: .
j_call: TRBJ2-2
clone_size: many
v_call: TRBV6-2/TRBV6-3
cdr3_nt: TGTGCCAGCGAGCCCGACCCCCCTTACGGGGAGCTGTTTTTT
cdr3_aa: CASEPDPPYGELFF

d_call: .
j_call: TRBJ2-1
clone_size: many
v_call: TRBV15
cdr3_nt: TGTGCCACCAGCATACAACATGAGCAGTTCTTC
cdr3_aa: CATSIQHEQFF

d_call: .
j_call: TRBJ2-5
clone_size: many
v_call: TRBV5-1
cdr3_nt: TGCGCCAGCAGAAGAGGCAGCGGGTTAGGCCAAGAGACCCAGTACTTC
cdr3_aa: CASRRGSGLGQETQYF

d_call: .
j_call: TRBJ1-6
clone_size: many
v_call: TRBV7-9
cdr3_nt: TGTGCCAGCAGCTCCTTTAATTCACCCCTCCACTTT
cdr3_aa: CASSSFNSPLHF

d_call: TRBD1
j_call: TRBJ1-2
clone_size: many
v_call: TRBV7-3
cdr3_nt: TGTGCCAGCAGCTTAGTTTCCGGACAGGGGGTTGGCTACACCTTC
cdr3_aa: CASSLVSGQGVGYTF

d_call: TRBD1
j_call: TRBJ1-4
clone_size: many
v_call: TRBV18
cdr3_nt: TGTGCCAGCTCACCAGACAGGGGAAAGGGGGAAAAACTGTTTTTT
cdr3_aa: CASSPDRGKGEKLFF

d_call: TRBD2
j_call: TRBJ2-1
clone_size: many
v_call: TRBV5-1
cdr3_nt: TGCGCCAGCAGCCGGGGACTAGCGGGAGGGCCAGGAAATGAGCAGTTCTTC
cdr3_aa: CASSRGLAGGPGNEQFF

d_call: .
j_call: TRBJ2-5
clone_size: many
v_call: TRBV28
cdr3_nt: TGTGCCAGCAGTTTAGGCGGGTCGGGGACCCAGTACTTC
cdr3_aa: CASSLGGSGTQYF

d_call: .
j_call: TRBJ1-6
clone_size: many
v_call: TRBV13
cdr3_nt: TGTGCCAGCAGCTTAGGGACAGGCCGCCTTAATTCACCCCTCCACTTT
cdr3_aa: CASSLGTGRLNSPLHF

d_call: .
j_call: TRBJ2-3
clone_size: many
v_call: TRBV5-1
cdr3_nt: TGCGCCAGCAGCCCTGGGATTTCTAGCACAGATACGCAGTATTTT
cdr3_aa: CASSPGISSTDTQYF

d_call: TRBD1
j_call: TRBJ1-2
clone_size: .
v_call: TRBV5-4
cdr3_nt: TGTGCCATCATCAATGACAGGGGCCATGGCTACACCTTC
cdr3_aa: CAIINDRGHGYTF

d_call: TRBD1
j_call: TRBJ2-7
clone_size: many
v_call: TRBV7-9
cdr3_nt: TGTGCCAGCAGCTTAGTGAGTGGGACAGATAGCTCCTACGAGCAGTACTTC
cdr3_aa: CASSLVSGTDSSYEQYF

d_call: TRBD2
j_call: TRBJ2-7
clone_size: medium-sized
v_call: TRBV20-1
cdr3_nt: TGCAGTGCTAGACGTAGCGGGAGACTAGCTTACGAGCAGTACTTC
cdr3_aa: CSARRSGRLAYEQYF

d_call: .
j_call: TRBJ1-5
clone_size: .
v_call: TRBV30
cdr3_nt: TGTGCCTGGAGTAGGGGTAGCAATCAGCCCCAGCATTTT
cdr3_aa: CAWSRGSNQPQHF

d_call: .
j_call: TRBJ1-4
clone_size: .
v_call: TRBV12-3/TRBV12-4
cdr3_nt: TGTGCCAGCACCTGGACAGCGGTTCCTAATGAAAAACTGTTTTTT
cdr3_aa: CASTWTAVPNEKLFF

d_call: .
j_call: TRBJ1-5
clone_size: .
v_call: TRBV19
cdr3_nt: TGTGCCAGTACTTGGAGCAACCAGCCCCAGCATTTT
cdr3_aa: CASTWSNQPQHF

d_call: .
j_call: TRBJ1-2
clone_size: .
v_call: TRBV12-3/TRBV12-4
cdr3_nt: TGTGCCAGCAGTGTATACCGGTTCTATGGCTACACCTTC
cdr3_aa: CASSVYRFYGYTF

d_call: TRBD1
j_call: TRBJ1-2
clone_size: many
v_call: TRBV9
cdr3_nt: TGTGCCAGCAGCGTAGCTGGGACAGGGTTCCTCTATGGCTACACCTTC
cdr3_aa: CASSVAGTGFLYGYTF

d_call: TRBD2
j_call: TRBJ2-1
clone_size: once
v_call: TRBV6-2/TRBV6-3
cdr3_nt: TGTGCCAGCAGTTACTCCGGGACTAGCCTCCAAGGTGCCTACAATGAGCAGTTCTTC
cdr3_aa: CASSYSGTSLQGAYNEQFF

d_call: TRBD1
j_call: TRBJ2-4
clone_size: .
v_call: TRBV11-2
cdr3_nt: TGTGCCAGCAGCCTCAGACAGGGGGACGACATTCAGTACTTC
cdr3_aa: CASSLRQGDDIQYF

d_call: TRBD2
j_call: TRBJ2-1
clone_size: .
v_call: TRBV27
cdr3_nt: TGTGCCAGCAGACCCTACCCCCGACTAGCGGTGTCCTACAATGAGCAGTTCTTC
cdr3_aa: CASRPYPRLAVSYNEQFF

d_call: TRBD2
j_call: TRBJ2-7
clone_size: many
v_call: TRBV5-1
cdr3_nt: TGCGCCAGCAGCTTGGAGGCGGGAGGGACCTACGAGCAGTACTTC
cdr3_aa: CASSLEAGGTYEQYF

d_call: TRBD2
j_call: TRBJ2-2
clone_size: many
v_call: TRBV7-9
cdr3_nt: TGTGCCAGCAGTATAGCGGGGGCATCGGGTACCGGGGAGCTGTTTTTT
cdr3_aa: CASSIAGASGTGELFF

d_call: .
j_call: TRBJ2-7
clone_size: .
v_call: TRBV9
cdr3_nt: TGTGCCAGCAGCGTAGCTACAGACAGGAGGGGTTACGAGCAGTACTTC
cdr3_aa: CASSVATDRRGYEQYF

d_call: TRBD1
j_call: TRBJ1-4
clone_size: many
v_call: TRBV30
cdr3_nt: TGTGCCTGGAGCGAAGGACAGGCTAATGAAAAACTGTTTTTT
cdr3_aa: CAWSEGQANEKLFF

d_call: TRBD1
j_call: TRBJ2-2
clone_size: many
v_call: TRBV4-2
cdr3_nt: TGTGCCAGCAGCCCTAAGGACAGGGAAACCGGGGAGCTGTTTTTT
cdr3_aa: CASSPKDRETGELFF

d_call: TRBD1
j_call: TRBJ1-1
clone_size: many
v_call: TRBV19
cdr3_nt: TGTGCCAGTACTCACCAGGGGGGGGTCGTCACTGAAGCTTTCTTT
cdr3_aa: CASTHQGGVVTEAFF

d_call: .
j_call: TRBJ1-3
clone_size: .
v_call: TRBV5-4
cdr3_nt: TGTGCCAGCAGCCAGTTCCGGTCTGGAAACACCATATATTTT
cdr3_aa: CASSQFRSGNTIYF

d_call: .
j_call: TRBJ1-2
clone_size: many
v_call: TRBV30
cdr3_nt: TGTGCCTGCACCCCACGAAGGAGTGACAATGGCTACACCTTC
cdr3_aa: CACTPRRSDNGYTF

d_call: .
j_call: TRBJ2-5
clone_size: .
v_call: TRBV30
cdr3_nt: TGTGCCTGGAGCCCGGGGCAAGAGACCCAGTACTTC
cdr3_aa: CAWSPGQETQYF

d_call: .
j_call: TRBJ1-4
clone_size: many
v_call: TRBV5-1
cdr3_nt: TGCGCCAGCAGCCTGCGAGGGGACCTATATGAAAAACTGTTTTTT
cdr3_aa: CASSLRGDLYEKLFF

d_call: .
j_call: TRBJ1-1
clone_size: .
v_call: TRBV5-1
cdr3_nt: TGCGCCAGCACCTTGGGTGGAGGGGCTGGGAGTACTGAAGCTTTCTTT
cdr3_aa: CASTLGGGAGSTEAFF

d_call: .
j_call: TRBJ1-1
clone_size: .
v_call: TRBV7-3
cdr3_nt: TGTGCCAGCTCTCTCCCCGGACAGTCGGCGAACACTGAAGCTTTCTTT
cdr3_aa: CASSLPGQSANTEAFF

d_call: .
j_call: TRBJ2-2
clone_size: medium-sized
v_call: TRBV11-2
cdr3_nt: TGTGCCAGCAGACTGACGGTCCCGAACACCGGGGAGCTGTTTTTT
cdr3_aa: CASRLTVPNTGELFF

d_call: .
j_call: TRBJ2-7
clone_size: .
v_call: TRBV6-5
cdr3_nt: TGTGCCAGCAGTTACTCTGCAGCGTCCTACGAGCATTACTTT
cdr3_aa: CASSYSAASYEHYF

d_call: TRBD2
j_call: TRBJ2-3
clone_size: many
v_call: TRBV5-1
cdr3_nt: TGCGCCAGCAGCCCGGGACTAGCGGGAGGTCTTGCAGATACGCAGTATTTT
cdr3_aa: CASSPGLAGGLADTQYF

d_call: TRBD1
j_call: TRBJ1-6
clone_size: .
v_call: TRBV12-3/TRBV12-4
cdr3_nt: TGTGCCAGCAGTTTTGGGCAGGGGGCGAGTTCAACACTCCACTTT
cdr3_aa: CASSFGQGASSTLHF